This T cell receptor beta chain derives from a study of T cell responses to AZD1222 COVID-19 vaccine. Note on this clone: Antigen specificity is unknown.

This CDR3 comprises 15 residues. Profiling relied on immunoSEQ multiplex PCR, and the TCRdb table lists in-frame clones only, not all of them. The data show over 70,000 clones, 70% to 80% seen once. The study's findings and limits: Across the whole spike, CD4 TCRs peaked at regions 160-218 and 743-854. Spike-specific TCR breadth and depth both grew after two AZD1222 doses.

The clonotype comes from an adult who received the MenACWY meningococcal vaccine as a control. Sequenced here: peripheral blood, sampled 28 days after the second dose of the MenACWY control vaccine. The gene calls are TRBV21-1 and TRBJ2-2; TRBD2, the table's D call, lacks a check against the DNA. TRBV21-1 constitutes a pseudogene. CDR3 region: CASTKEEDITGELFF. Here the CDR3 DNA reads TGTGCCAGCACCAAAGAGGAGGATATCACCGGGGAGCTGTTTTTT.